This record concerns one T cell receptor beta chain sequence. Its antigen is unidentified. The sample comes from a study of T cells in localized non-small cell lung cancer. General study results and limits: Since sequencing was restricted to only one region of the tumor, intratumor heterogeneity remains a possibility. Adjacent lung had a median roughly 60 of the 100 largest tumor clones. Maximal T cell clonality occurred in uninvolved adjacent lung, with tumor ranking below it.

Trimming shortened V by 1 base and J by 9 bases, and 10 bases separated the two germline ends. The CDR3 covers 14 residues. Germline V gene lookup returns CDR1 SGHTA and CDR2 FQGNSA. Assay used: immunoSEQ multiplex PCR; TCRdb lists only in-frame clones, some missing. Seen here are roughly 20,000 clones, approximately 91% observed once, and the top ten hold 2.5% to 3%. The V and J genes are TRBV7-2 and TRBJ1-6; maybe TRBD1 (5 bases). The sequences come from peripheral blood, collected before any cancer treatment. The clonotype was recovered from a woman aged 40 to 75 with stage I lung adenocarcinoma. CDR3 residues: CASSLGSGGSPLHF. The CDR3 region has the DNA TGTGCCAGCAGCTTAGGTTCCGGGGGTTCACCCCTCCACTTT.